This entry lists 21 T cell receptor beta chains sequenced from one sample in a study of identical twins. TCRdb passed the 5' RACE reads through MiXCR, listing each CDR3 protein once. The sample has over 550,000 distinct CDR3 sequences, just over 7% seen once. In addition, the sample was reused for a study of yellow fever vaccine responses in identical twins.

Sequencing was done on a sample of PBMCs. The receptors originated from a woman younger than 30 in good health.

This clonotype has at least ten counts. The chain couples TRBV12-3 or TRBV12-4 to TRBJ2-3; D ambiguous. Trimming took off 5 bases at V and 7 bases at J, with 19 bases between the two ends. The CDR3 length is 15 residues. The CDR3 DNA reads TGTGCCAGCAGTCCCGTCGGCCACGGTCGGTATACGCAGTATTTT. Amino acid sequence: CASSPVGHGRYTQYF.

V and J are TRBV6-5 and TRBJ1-5; D remains unclear. The CDR3 runs 15 residues. Per germline, CDR1 MNHEY and CDR2 SVGAGI. V was cut by 1 base and J by 7 bases, with 14 bases left in between. The CDR3 is CASSYLSSSSQPQHF. The CDR3 DNA sequence: TGTGCCAGCAGTTACTTAAGTTCGTCTTCCCAGCCCCAGCATTTT.

This clonotype appeared a few times. The CDR3 is CASRGNRDRNQPQHF. The CDR3 bases are TGTGCCAGCAGGGGAAACCGGGACAGAAATCAGCCCCAGCATTTT. V gene TRBV6-1 combines with J gene TRBJ1-5; 7 bases agree with TRBD1. The junction had 9 bases not matched to a gene; V was cut back by 6 bases and J by 4 bases. Germline-derived CDR1 and CDR2 are MNHNS and SASEGT. This CDR3 has 15 residues.

This clonotype was picked up a small number of times. The V call is TRBV5-1, the J call TRBJ2-3; D possibly uses TRBD1 or TRBD2 (5 bases each). The CDR3 extends over 14 amino acids. V lost 4 bases and J 4 bases, leaving 13 bases between the germline ends. CDR1 and CDR2 (germline): SGHRS, YFSETQ. DNA of the CDR3: TGCGCCAGCAGCAGAACGGGACCGCCAGATACGCAGTATTTT. Encoded protein: CASSRTGPPDTQYF. The full variable domain, with the rest looked up from reference TRBV5-1 and TRBJ2-3, is KAGVTQTPRYLIKTRGQQVTLSCSPISGHRSVSWYQQTPGQGLQFLFEYFSETQRNKGNFPGRFSGRQFSNSRSEMNVSTLELGDSALYLCASSRTGPPDTQYFGPGTRLTVL.

This clonotype was seen at least ten times. The rearrangement uses TRBV20-1 and TRBJ2-7; 9 nucleotides agree with TRBD2. With 1 base clipped from V and 3 bases from J, the junction kept 10 bases outside the gene matches. CDR1 and CDR2 from the germline V gene are DFQATT and SNEGSKA (reference sequence). This CDR3 contains 16 residues. The CDR3 nucleotides are TGCAGTGCTAGAGGACGCCAACTAGCGGGCCGCTACGAGCAGTACTTC. Amino acid sequence: CSARGRQLAGRYEQYF.

V gene TRBV12-3 or TRBV12-4 combines with J gene TRBJ2-3; 8 bases match TRBD2. This CDR3 is 17 amino acids long. Trimming took 2 bases from V and 1 from J; bases not matched to a gene: 8. The CDR3 region has the DNA TGTGCCAGCAGTTTACCGGGACTAGTAGTCCGCACAGATACGCAGTATTTT. This gives the protein CASSLPGLVVRTDTQYF.

The chain links TRBV5-5 to TRBJ2-2, with a tentative D call TRBD2 (6 bases). The germline CDR1 and CDR2 sequences are SGHKS and YYEKEE (reference sequence). The V end was cut by 4 bases, the J end by 7 bases, with 23 bases between. This CDR3 is built from 17 residues. CDR3 in amino acids: CASSPYTSPVLGGELFF. The CDR3 nucleotides read TGTGCCAGCAGCCCTTATACTAGCCCGGTTTTGGGCGGGGAGCTGTTTTTT.

V and J are TRBV29-1 and TRBJ1-2; no reliable D call. Germline assignment: CDR1 SQVTM and CDR2 ANQGSEA. The CDR3 is 14 residues long. V dropped 0 bases and J dropped 0 bases, with 8 bases sitting between them. The CDR3: CSVEDHTTNYGYTF. The CDR3, as DNA: TGCAGCGTTGAAGACCACACGACTAACTATGGCTACACCTTC. The whole variable domain, filled in from reference TRBV29-1 and TRBJ1-2, reads SAVISQKPSRDICQRGTSLTIQCQVDSQVTMMFWYRQQPGQSLTLIATANQGSEATYESGFVIDKFPISRPNLTFSTLTVSNMSPEDSSIYLCSVEDHTTNYGYTFGSGTRLTVV.

The chain employs TRBV18 and TRBJ2-1, with 9 bases fitting TRBD1. CDR3 length: 16 residues. V lost 5 bases to trimming and J lost 1 base; unmatched junction nucleotides: 6. The germline V gene has CDR1 KGHSH and CDR2 LQKENI. The CDR3 sequence is CASSEPGTGSYNEQFF. The CDR3 coding sequence is TGTGCCAGCTCAGAACCAGGGACAGGGTCCTACAATGAGCAGTTCTTC.

Many counts were recorded for this clonotype. V usage is TRBV28 and J usage is TRBJ1-5; tentatively, D is TRBD1 (5 bases). Germline V lookup: CDR1 MDHEN, CDR2 SYDVKM. V lost 2 bases to trimming and J lost 1 base, with 9 bases between them. The CDR3 is 15 residues long. Here the CDR3 DNA reads TGTGCCAGCAGTTTAAGCAGGGCAAGCAATCAGCCCCAGCATTTT. This codes for CASSLSRASNQPQHF.

The gene calls are TRBV3-1 and TRBJ2-7; 9 bases map to TRBD1. The CDR3 spans 17 residues. Germline CDR1 and CDR2: LGHDT and YNNKEL (reference sequence). V dropped 0 bases and J dropped 3; count of bases not matched to a gene: 9. For the CDR3, the DNA is TGTGCCAGCAGCCAAGATCCCGGGACAGGGACCCGCTACGAGCAGTACTTC. Translated: CASSQDPGTGTRYEQYF.

The J gene is TRBJ2-3, the V gene TRBV19, with D possibly matching TRBD1 (5 bases). V was cut by 4 bases and J by 1 base, with 12 bases left in between. CDR1 is LNHDA and CDR2 is SQIVND in the germline V gene (reference sequence). The CDR3 covers 15 residues. CDR3 nucleotides: TGTGCCAGTAGTACCCCGACAGCCCGCACAGATACGCAGTATTTT. It encodes CASSTPTARTDTQYF.

This clonotype has a count of ten or more. The V and J genes are TRBV12-3 or TRBV12-4 and TRBJ2-1, with TRBD2 identical over 8 bases. After removal of 10 bases from V and 6 bases from J, the junction contained 8 bases not matched to a gene. The CDR3 is 13 residues long. Here the CDR3 DNA reads TGTGCCACCTCGTCCCGGGAGGGCAATGAGCAGTTCTTC. The encoded protein is CATSSREGNEQFF.

The sample holds many counts of this clonotype. J is TRBJ1-2 and V is TRBV20-1; no clear D gene. The germline V gene encodes CDR1 DFQATT and CDR2 SNEGSKA (reference sequence). This CDR3 has 12 residues. V lost 7 bases, J lost 2 bases, and 11 bases lay in between. CDR3 coding DNA: TGCAGTGTTGGACGAACCAACTATGGCTACACCTTC. This codes for CSVGRTNYGYTF.

This clonotype was detected a few times. The rearrangement uses TRBV4-1 and TRBJ2-1; D perhaps matches TRBD1 (6 bases). The germline V and J ends were trimmed by 4 bases and 15 bases, with 16 bases remaining between them. The CDR3 extends over 12 amino acids. Germline CDR1 is MGHRA and CDR2 is YSYEKL. This chain's CDR3 is CASSPNAGVRFF. CDR3 DNA: TGCGCCAGCAGCCCAAACGCAGGGGTTCGGTTCTTC.

This clonotype was counted ten times or more. J is TRBJ1-1 and V is TRBV10-2; D may be TRBD1 (5 bases). CDR1 and CDR2 (germline): WSHSY, SAAADI. V was clipped by 9 bases and J by 11 bases, with 16 bases between them. The CDR3 runs 11 residues. The CDR3 protein is CASGSKGRAFF. The CDR3 bases are TGCGCCAGTGGATCGAAGGGGAGGGCTTTCTTT.

This clonotype appeared many times. V usage is TRBV5-1 and J usage is TRBJ1-4, with 7 bases lining up with TRBD1. The CDR3 covers 16 residues. V lost 0 bases to trimming and J lost 3 bases; unmatched junction nucleotides: 5. Germline values: CDR1 SGHRS, CDR2 YFSETQ. CDR3: CASSLAGGGANEKLFF. For the CDR3, the DNA is TGCGCCAGCAGCTTGGCCGGAGGGGGCGCTAATGAAAAACTGTTTTTT.

This clonotype has ten or more counts. This chain connects TRBV12-3 or TRBV12-4 to TRBJ1-2, with D possibly TRBD1 on 5 matching bases. Trimming shortened V by 2 bases and J by 5 bases, and 12 bases separated the two germline ends. The CDR3 length is 14 residues. As DNA, the CDR3 is TGTGCCAGCAGTTTAAGAGCGGGGGTTTATGGCTACACCTTC. Its protein product is CASSLRAGVYGYTF.

This clonotype was recorded at least ten times. The rearrangement links TRBV24-1 to TRBJ2-1; 7 bases map to TRBD1. V trimming: 4 bases; J trimming: 1 base; junction bases outside the gene matches: 6. CDR3 length: 16 amino acids. Germline V CDR1 and CDR2: KGHDR, SFDVKD. In DNA, the CDR3 is TGTGCCACCAGTGACCCGAGGGGGCAGTCCTACAATGAGCAGTTCTTC. Translated: CATSDPRGQSYNEQFF.

This clonotype has just a few counts. The chain couples TRBV24-1 to TRBJ2-2; no clear D. CDR1 is KGHDR and CDR2 is SFDVKD in the germline V gene. This CDR3 is 14 amino acids long. The ends were cut back, 7 bases at V and 2 bases at J, with 10 bases in the middle. CDR3 coding DNA: TGTGCCACCAGCGCCGGACCCAACACCGGGGAGCTGTTTTTT. It yields the protein CATSAGPNTGELFF.

The chain employs TRBV20-1 and TRBJ1-1, with D possibly matching TRBD1 (6 bases). CDR1 and CDR2 (germline): DFQATT, SNEGSKA (reference sequence). V was clipped by 4 bases and J by 5 bases, with 20 bases between them. CDR3 length equals 15 residues. CDR3 bases: TGCAGTGCTATTCCAGTTGGGGGCGGTAGGACTGAAGCTTTCTTT. Amino acids: CSAIPVGGGRTEAFF.